The 14 T cell receptor beta chains below come from one sample, sequenced in a study of T cell changes during pregnancy in multiple sclerosis. Here immunoSEQ multiplex PCR was the method, and the copy in TCRdb shows in-frame clones only, minus some. Of some 68,000 clones listed, just over 90% are singletons. The material sequenced was peripheral blood, taken in the second trimester of pregnancy. The receptors here all came from a female donor with multiple sclerosis, enrolled in a pregnancy study.

This clone appeared once. V gene TRBV7-9 combines with J gene TRBJ1-5; a possible D gene is TRBD1 (6 bases). V dropped 1 base and J dropped 0 bases, with 16 bases sitting between them. This CDR3 spans 18 amino acids. Germline V gene data show CDR1 as SEHNR and CDR2 as FQNEAQ (reference sequence). CDR3 DNA sequence: TGTGCCAGCAGCTTAGGAGGCGGGGGCGCGATTAGCAATCAGCCCCAGCATTTT. Amino acid sequence: CASSLGGGGAISNQPQHF.

This clone was found once. Here the CDR3 reads CASSSGLAAEQFF. In DNA, the CDR3 is TGTGCCAGCAGCTCGGGACTAGCAGCTGAGCAGTTCTTC. The chain links TRBV7-9 to TRBJ2-1; TRBD2 matches at 9 bases. Per germline, CDR1 SEHNR and CDR2 FQNEAQ (reference sequence). With V trimmed by 4 bases and J by 9 bases, 4 bases remained unmatched. The CDR3 covers 13 residues.

This chain links TRBV14 with TRBJ2-1; 8 nucleotides line up with TRBD2. Per germline, CDR1 SGHDN and CDR2 FVKESK. This CDR3 is 17 amino acids long. V gave up 1 base and J gave up 8 bases; unmatched junction bases: 13. CDR3 residues: CASSQVRTSPSWDEQFF. DNA for the CDR3: TGTGCCAGCAGCCAAGTAAGGACTAGCCCCTCGTGGGATGAGCAGTTCTTC.

This sequence joins TRBV5-5 and TRBJ1-1; D call uncertain. With 2 bases removed from V and 11 bases from J, the gap between germline ends came to 7 bases. Germline V lookup: CDR1 SGHKS, CDR2 YYEKEE (reference sequence). The CDR3 spans 10 residues. The CDR3 protein is CASSFRFAFF. DNA of the CDR3: TGTGCCAGCAGCTTTAGATTCGCTTTCTTT.

V is TRBV9 and J is TRBJ1-3, with no clear D. V dropped 0 bases and J dropped 3 bases, with 13 bases sitting between them. The germline gives CDR1 SGDLS, CDR2 YYNGEE. The CDR3 sequence is 16 residues long. The CDR3 DNA reads as TGTGCCAGCAGCGTAGCTACGCCGGGGAGTGGAAACACCATATATTTT. Translated, it gives CASSVATPGSGNTIYF.

The chain is built from TRBV6-1 and TRBJ2-7, with 7 bases that match TRBD2. Germline CDR1 is MNHNS and CDR2 is SASEGT. The V and J ends lost 2 bases and 2 bases, in that order; junction bases with no gene match: 12. This CDR3 spans 17 amino acids. The CDR3 bases are TGTGCCAGCAGTGAATTATTGTGGCGGGAGAGAACCTACGAGCAGTACTTC. This translates into CASSELLWRERTYEQYF.

V and J are TRBV5-1 and TRBJ2-1; D may be TRBD2 (6 bases). Trimming stripped 0 bases from V and 4 bases from J, with 11 bases between. CDR1 is SGHRS and CDR2 is YFSETQ in the germline V gene. This CDR3 spans 15 amino acids. The CDR3 sequence: CASSLVGGGYNEQFF. The CDR3 region has the DNA TGCGCCAGCAGCTTGGTGGGGGGAGGTTACAATGAGCAGTTCTTC.

The V and J genes are TRBV7-6 and TRBJ2-2; D not certain. V was clipped by 2 bases and J by 5 bases, with 6 bases between them. The CDR3 length is 13 residues. In germline, CDR1 is SGHVS, CDR2 FNYEAQ. The CDR3 DNA follows: TGTGCCAGCAGCTTAAGAGTGACCGGGGAGCTGTTTTTT. This translates into CASSLRVTGELFF.

The chain combines TRBV7-8 with TRBJ1-2, with D tentatively TRBD1 (6 bases). V lost 3 bases and J 5 bases, leaving 16 bases between the germline ends. In germline, CDR1 is SGHVS, CDR2 FQNEAQ. This CDR3 has 15 residues. CDR3 amino acids: CASSFGQRGWYGYTF. The CDR3 DNA follows: TGTGCCAGCAGCTTTGGACAGCGGGGGTGGTATGGCTACACCTTC.

J is TRBJ2-6 and V is TRBV28; the D gene is possibly TRBD1 (5 bases). From germline, CDR1 is MDHEN and CDR2 SYDVKM. V lost 7 bases, J lost 1 base, and 11 bases lay in between. CDR3 length: 15 residues. The CDR3 loop reads CASIAGSSGANVLTF. The CDR3 DNA reads TGTGCCAGCATCGCAGGGTCGTCTGGGGCCAACGTCCTGACTTTC.

This clone appeared a single time. The rearrangement links TRBV29-1 to TRBJ1-1; D call uncertain. V was trimmed by 5 bases and J by 3 bases, leaving 16 bases between them. The CDR3 loop spans 14 amino acids. Germline loops: CDR1 SQVTM, CDR2 ANQGSEA. In nucleotides, the CDR3 is TGCAGCGTTTCCCTAAATACACGGGACACTGAAGCTTTCTTT. Its translation is CSVSLNTRDTEAFF. The full variable domain, rest sourced from reference TRBV29-1 and TRBJ1-1, is SAVISQKPSRDICQRGTSLTIQCQVDSQVTMMFWYRQQPGQSLTLIATANQGSEATYESGFVIDKFPISRPNLTFSTLTVSNMSPEDSSIYLCSVSLNTRDTEAFFGQGTRLTVV.

By frequency in the sample, this clone is medium-sized. V and J are TRBV19 and TRBJ2-1; D perhaps matches TRBD1 (6 bases). The germline CDR1 and CDR2 sequences are LNHDA and SQIVND (reference sequence). The CDR3 sequence is 15 residues long. V lost 6 bases to trimming and J lost 3 bases, with 15 bases between them. In DNA form, the CDR3 reads TGTGCCAGTAGCCAGGCAGGGGTGGACTACAATGAGCAGTTCTTC. Protein sequence: CASSQAGVDYNEQFF.

This chain uses TRBV6-1 with TRBJ2-7, with D possibly being TRBD1 (8 bases). Trimming removed 6 bases at V and 1 base at J, with 13 bases between. Germline CDR1 reads MNHNS; CDR2 reads SASEGT. The CDR3 is 14 amino acids. The CDR3 is CASRGGTGSYEQYF. As DNA, the CDR3 is TGTGCCAGCAGGGGGGGGACAGGATCCTACGAGCAGTACTTC.

This chain connects TRBV7-9 to TRBJ2-1; perhaps TRBD1 as D (5 bases). Germline assignment: CDR1 SEHNR and CDR2 FQNEAQ (reference sequence). The length of the CDR3 is 15 residues. Trimming took off 1 base at V and 5 bases at J, with 12 bases between the two ends. The CDR3 reads CASSLEGKGNNEQFF. The CDR3 region has the DNA TGTGCCAGCAGCTTAGAGGGGAAAGGGAACAATGAGCAGTTCTTC.